This passage covers 29 T cell receptor beta chains from one sample sequenced in a study of blood T cell repertoires in COVID-19. The table came from immunoSEQ multiplex PCR; TCRdb's copy has only in-frame clones and leaves some out. The top ten clones hold around 5% of a sample with around 400,000 clones, around 83% of them seen once. Sequencing used PBMCs or T cells enriched from blood (not recorded which). The receptors derive from a woman aged 45-65 years who had recovered from COVID-19.

This sequence joins TRBV6-5 and TRBJ2-5, with 8 bases identical to TRBD1. This CDR3 contains 14 residues. Germline trimming cut 6 bases from V and 5 bases from J; bases unmatched to any gene: 8. CDR1 is MNHEY and CDR2 is SVGAGI in the germline V gene. As DNA, the CDR3 is TGTGCCAGCAGCCGGACAGGGCTTTTGGAGACCCAGTACTTC. It encodes CASSRTGLLETQYF.

The gene calls are TRBV20-1 and TRBJ2-1; 7 bases are shared with TRBD1. The CDR3 sequence is 14 residues long. Germline V lookup: CDR1 DFQATT, CDR2 SNEGSKA (reference sequence). Unmatched junction bases numbered 9, after V lost 3 bases and J lost 7 bases. The CDR3 reads CSASFQGVGNEQFF. Here the CDR3 DNA reads TGCAGTGCTAGTTTCCAGGGGGTTGGGAATGAGCAGTTCTTC.

This sequence joins TRBV19 and TRBJ2-1; 10 bases are a match to TRBD2. This CDR3 comprises 17 residues. J lost 4 bases, V lost 4 bases, and 10 bases had no gene match. Germline V CDR1 and CDR2: LNHDA, SQIVND (reference sequence). The CDR3 region has the DNA TGTGCCAGTAGTACCCGACCTCGGACTAGCGGATACAATGAGCAGTTCTTC. Its protein product is CASSTRPRTSGYNEQFF.

This chain links TRBV15 with TRBJ2-7; D perhaps matches TRBD1 (5 bases). CDR1 LNHNV and CDR2 YYDKDF come from the germline V gene (reference sequence). V lost 3 bases, J lost 4 bases, and 7 bases lay in between. The CDR3 loop spans 12 amino acids. This CDR3 reads CATSSDSYEQYF. In DNA, the CDR3 is TGTGCCACCAGCAGCGACAGTTACGAGCAGTACTTC. Supplemented by reference TRBV15 and TRBJ2-7, the full variable domain reads DAMVIQNPRYQVTQFGKPVTLSCSQTLNHNVMYWYQQKSSQAPKLLFHYYDKDFNNEADTPDNFQSRRPNTSFCFLDIRSPGLGDTAMYLCATSSDSYEQYFGPGTRLTVT.

The chain's CDR3 is CASSTSGGRNEQFF. The CDR3 DNA reads TGTGCCAGCAGCACCAGCGGGGGGCGAAATGAGCAGTTCTTC. The chain employs TRBV7-2 and TRBJ2-1; 9 positions agree with TRBD2. This CDR3 contains 14 residues. The V gene end was trimmed by 5 bases and the J gene end by 7 bases; junction bases not matched to a gene: 6. In germline, CDR1 is SGHTA, CDR2 FQGNSA.

This rearrangement joins TRBV7-2 to TRBJ2-4; tentative D call: TRBD2 (6 bases). This CDR3 region has 14 residues. Trimming cost V 5 bases and J 5 bases, with 13 bases left between them. Looked up from germline, CDR1 is SGHTA and CDR2 is FQGNSA. CDR3 amino acids: CASSRGTGENIQYF. The CDR3 region has the DNA TGTGCCAGCAGCCGTGGGACTGGGGAAAACATTCAGTACTTC. The whole variable domain, filled in from reference TRBV7-2 and TRBJ2-4, reads GAGVSQSPSNKVTEKGKDVELRCDPISGHTALYWYRQSLGQGLEFLIYFQGNSAPDKSGLPSDRFSAERTGGSVSTLTIQRTQQEDSAVYLCASSRGTGENIQYFGAGTRLSVL.

The chain has TRBV9 and TRBJ1-5, with 7 bases lining up with TRBD1. J was trimmed by 5 bases and V by 0 bases; bases with no gene match: 5. Looked up from germline, CDR1 is SGDLS and CDR2 is YYNGEE. This CDR3 contains 15 residues. The CDR3 spells CASSVDSQGDQPQHF. The CDR3 nucleotides are TGTGCCAGCAGCGTAGACTCCCAGGGGGATCAGCCCCAGCATTTT.

V usage is TRBV14 and J usage is TRBJ2-5; 7 bases fit TRBD2. After removal of 1 base from V and 2 bases from J, the junction contained 4 bases not matched to a gene. Germline lookup yields CDR1 SGHDN and CDR2 FVKESK. The CDR3 is 15 amino acids. CDR3 coding DNA: TGTGCCAGCAGCCAAGTTGTCGGGAGGCAAGAGACCCAGTACTTC. Protein sequence: CASSQVVGRQETQYF.

This clone has a single count. The chain carries TRBV6-5 and TRBJ1-2; 8 bases are shared with TRBD1. Looked up from germline, CDR1 is MNHEY and CDR2 is SVGAGI. The V gene end was trimmed by 6 bases and the J gene end by 4 bases; junction bases not matched to a gene: 7. CDR3 length equals 14 residues. CDR3 protein: CASSSTGGLYGYTF. In nucleotides, the CDR3 is TGTGCCAGCAGCTCAACAGGGGGACTCTATGGCTACACCTTC.

The chain joins TRBV6-1 to TRBJ1-4, with 7 bases that match TRBD1. The junction had 7 bases not matched to a gene; V was cut back by 3 bases and J by 3 bases. Germline V gives CDR1 MNHNS, CDR2 SASEGT. The CDR3 has 16 residues. CDR3: CASSEVRTGPNEKLFF. CDR3 nucleotides: TGTGCCAGCAGTGAGGTCCGGACAGGTCCTAATGAAAAACTGTTTTTT.

The CDR3: CASSISRYGYTF. CDR3 nucleotides: TGTGCCAGTAGTATCTCCAGATATGGCTACACCTTC. The chain uses TRBV19 and TRBJ1-2; D uncertain. The V gene's germline CDR1 is LNHDA and CDR2 SQIVND (reference sequence). V gave up 3 bases and J gave up 5 bases, with 7 bases separating them. The CDR3 loop spans 12 amino acids.

The chain is built from TRBV7-6 and TRBJ1-2, with D possibly TRBD1 on 6 matching bases. The CDR3 loop spans 15 amino acids. Trimming removed 5 bases from V and 8 bases from J, with 21 bases in between. Germline CDR1 SGHVS, CDR2 FNYEAQ. As DNA, the CDR3 is TGTGCCAGCAGCCCCAAAGGACAGTGCCCTGAGGGCTACACCTTC. This translates into CASSPKGQCPEGYTF.

The CDR3: CASSLEDRNYGYTF. The CDR3 nucleotides read TGTGCCAGCAGCTTAGAGGACAGAAACTATGGCTACACCTTC. This chain connects TRBV11-2 to TRBJ1-2; tentatively, D is TRBD1 (6 bases). Trimming shortened V by 0 bases and J by 2 bases, and 7 bases separated the two germline ends. The CDR3 is made up of 14 amino acids. The germline V gene has CDR1 SGHAT and CDR2 FQNNGV. Based on the CDR3 plus reference TRBV11-2 and TRBJ1-2, the full variable domain is EAGVAQSPRYKIIEKRQSVAFWCNPISGHATLYWYQQILGQGPKLLIQFQNNGVVDDSQLPKDRFSAERLKGVDSTLKIQPAKLEDSAVYLCASSLEDRNYGYTFGSGTRLTVV.

The chain has TRBV27 and TRBJ1-1, with TRBD1 identical over 8 bases. The CDR3 has 16 residues. J gave up 2 bases and V 7 bases, and 12 bases lay outside the gene matches. Per germline, CDR1 MNHEY and CDR2 SMNVEV (reference sequence). CDR3 bases: TGTGCCAGCACAAAGCTGGCGGCAGGGGGCAACACTGAAGCTTTCTTT. It specifies CASTKLAAGGNTEAFF.

CDR3 sequence reads: CASSELTSGLRTQYF. In DNA form, the CDR3 reads TGTGCCAGCAGTGAGTTGACTAGCGGCCTCCGGACCCAGTACTTC. The chain recombines TRBV2 with TRBJ2-5; 9 bases line up with TRBD2. Germline V CDR1 and CDR2: SNHLY, FYNNEI. The CDR3 length is 15 residues. Trimming cost V 3 bases and J 7 bases; bases outside gene matches: 9.

This chain uses TRBV7-8 with TRBJ2-7; 8 bases map to TRBD2. The CDR3 extends over 15 amino acids. Germline loops: CDR1 SGHVS, CDR2 FQNEAQ. Trimming at V came to 1 base and at J to 11 bases, leaving 13 bases not matched to a gene. CDR3 sequence (DNA): TGTGCCAGCAGCTTAGTAGGAGCGGGAGTCGGAGAGGAGTACTTC. Amino acid sequence: CASSLVGAGVGEEYF.

The CDR3 sequence: CASSPRTGENEKLFF. The CDR3 nucleotides read TGTGCCAGCAGCCCTCGGACAGGGGAGAATGAAAAACTGTTTTTT. The V gene is TRBV3-1 (or the pseudogene TRBV3-2), the J gene TRBJ1-4, with 9 nucleotides matching TRBD1. With 4 bases clipped from V and 5 bases from J, the junction kept 5 bases outside the gene matches. Looked up from germline, CDR1 is LGHDT and CDR2 is YNNKEL (reference sequence). There are 15 residues in the CDR3.

The chain carries TRBV3-1 (or the pseudogene TRBV3-2) and TRBJ1-2, with 9 bases lining up with TRBD1. V trimming: 3 bases; J trimming: 3 bases; junction bases outside the gene matches: 2. Germline CDR1 LGHDT, CDR2 YNNKEL (reference sequence). CDR3 size: 14 residues. CDR3 DNA sequence: TGTGCCAGCAGCCAGGGACAGGGCCACTATGGCTACACCTTC. This sequence encodes CASSQGQGHYGYTF.

The chain couples TRBV30 to TRBJ1-6; D not resolved. The length of the CDR3 is 13 residues. Germline CDR1 is GTSNPN and CDR2 is SVGIG (reference sequence). V was pared by 5 bases and J by 9 bases, with 14 bases between. CDR3 DNA: TGTGCCTGGGTTCCCCAGGTTGGTTCACCCCTCCACTTT. Its protein product is CAWVPQVGSPLHF.

This CDR3 reads CASSIGRVAITEAFF. CDR3 nucleotides: TGTGCCAGTAGTATAGGACGGGTCGCCATCACTGAAGCTTTCTTT. This chain connects TRBV19 to TRBJ1-1; D ambiguous. Trimming cost V 1 base and J 4 bases, with 13 bases left between them. From germline, CDR1 is LNHDA and CDR2 SQIVND (reference sequence). This CDR3 contains 15 residues.

V gene TRBV20-1 combines with J gene TRBJ2-1, with TRBD2 matching over 8 bases. The CDR3 length is 14 residues. From germline, CDR1 is DFQATT and CDR2 SNEGSKA (reference sequence). With 3 bases clipped from V and 4 bases from J, the junction kept 5 bases outside the gene matches. The CDR3 DNA reads as TGCAGTGCTAGTGCTCCGGGAGGGTACAATGAGCAGTTCTTC. Its protein is CSASAPGGYNEQFF.

V and J are TRBV27 and TRBJ1-2; 7 nucleotides line up with TRBD1. This CDR3 comprises 14 residues. After removal of 3 bases from V and 7 bases from J, the junction contained 8 bases not matched to a gene. CDR1 and CDR2 (germline): MNHEY, SMNVEV (reference sequence). CDR3 region: CASSFTKYRGGYTF. Written as DNA, the CDR3 is TGTGCCAGCAGTTTCACGAAATACAGGGGTGGCTACACCTTC.

The gene calls are TRBV6-5 and TRBJ2-2; 10 bases align to TRBD2. This CDR3 has 15 residues. Per germline, CDR1 MNHEY and CDR2 SVGAGI. J lost 6 bases, V lost 4 bases, and 5 bases had no gene match. DNA of the CDR3: TGTGCCAGCAGTTCCTACAGCGGGGGGGCCGGGGAGCTGTTTTTT. Translating gives CASSSYSGGAGELFF.

The chain recombines TRBV7-6 with TRBJ1-1; TRBD1 matches 9 bases. Germline assignment: CDR1 SGHVS and CDR2 FNYEAQ. There are 16 residues in the CDR3. The V gene end was trimmed by 6 bases and the J gene end by 0 bases; junction bases not matched to a gene: 8. The CDR3 DNA reads TGTGCCAGCAGTGCCGGGACAGGGCCCGTGAACACTGAAGCTTTCTTT. It codes for CASSAGTGPVNTEAFF.

The chain is built from TRBV18 and TRBJ2-1, with TRBD2 matching over 10 bases. Germline-derived CDR1 and CDR2 are KGHSH and LQKENI. CDR3 length: 15 amino acids. With 3 bases clipped from V and 8 bases from J, the junction kept 7 bases outside the gene matches. The CDR3 is CASSPLAGGGYEQFF. DNA for the CDR3: TGTGCCAGCTCACCCTTAGCGGGGGGAGGATATGAGCAGTTCTTC.

V usage is TRBV9 and J usage is TRBJ2-5; no reliable D call. Germline CDR1 SGDLS, CDR2 YYNGEE. Trimming pared 3 bases from V and 5 bases from J, leaving 14 bases between. The CDR3 is 14 residues long. CDR3 loop: CASSGPTPGETQYF. CDR3 in DNA: TGTGCCAGCAGCGGACCAACCCCCGGGGAGACCCAGTACTTC.

This rearrangement joins TRBV14 to TRBJ2-1; TRBD2 matches 11 bases. With V trimmed by 4 bases and J by 3 bases, 8 bases remained unmatched. The CDR3 covers 17 residues. Germline CDR1 is SGHDN and CDR2 is FVKESK. In DNA form, the CDR3 reads TGTGCCAGCAGCCCCCGATCGGGACTAGCGGTCTACAATGAGCAGTTCTTC. Encoded protein: CASSPRSGLAVYNEQFF.

V gene TRBV6-5 combines with J gene TRBJ1-2; D possibly corresponds to TRBD1 (6 bases). The CDR3 loop spans 13 amino acids. Germline assignment: CDR1 MNHEY and CDR2 SVGAGI. V was shortened by 6 bases and J by 3 bases, with 11 bases between the two germline ends. CDR3 in DNA: TGTGCCAGCAGAACTACAGGGTACTATGGCTACACCTTC. As protein: CASRTTGYYGYTF.

The chain links TRBV5-1 to TRBJ1-1, with 9 positions matching TRBD1. V lost 4 bases and J lost 1; bases outside the gene matches: 8. The V gene's germline CDR1 is SGHRS and CDR2 YFSETQ. There are 16 residues in the CDR3. The CDR3 nucleotides are TGCGCCAGCAGCAGTCCTGGACAGGGGACGAACACTGAAGCTTTCTTT. Translated, it gives CASSSPGQGTNTEAFF.